Each of the 8 T cell receptor beta chains below was sequenced from the same sample in a study of T cell repertoires in cytomegalovirus infection. TCRdb re-called the reads through MiXCR, storing one row per CDR3 protein. The sample has 110,000 to 150,000 distinct CDR3 sequences; around 32% are singletons. Their target antigens are unknown. This specimen consisted of CD8+ T cells from cultured PBMCs, obtained from culture after CMV antigen stimulation. These receptors were obtained from a human donor in good health (CMV status not recorded). Some clones in this sample may be carry-over from other donors' samples.

The chain carries TRBV7-6 and TRBJ2-7; 11 positions match TRBD2. Germline CDR1 is SGHVS and CDR2 is FNYEAQ. Trimming took 0 bases from V and 7 from J; bases not matched to a gene: 8. The CDR3 is 16 amino acids. The CDR3 here is CASSLAASGGLGEQYF. The CDR3 nucleotides are TGTGCCAGCAGCTTAGCAGCTAGCGGGGGGCTGGGGGAGCAGTACTTC.

This clonotype was seen more than once but under ten times. V and J are TRBV9 and TRBJ1-2; the D gene is possibly TRBD1 (5 bases). The CDR3 is 16 residues long. V was shortened by 1 base and J by 1 base, with 14 bases between the two germline ends. Germline V gene data show CDR1 as SGDLS and CDR2 as YYNGEE. CDR3 sequence: CASSVRSGPLNYGYTF. The CDR3 bases are TGTGCCAGCAGCGTAAGGTCAGGGCCTCTTAACTATGGCTACACCTTC.

V and J are TRBV19 and TRBJ2-7, with D tentatively TRBD1 (6 bases). This CDR3 region has 13 residues. Germline-derived CDR1 and CDR2 are LNHDA and SQIVND (reference sequence). Trimming took 5 bases from V and 3 from J, leaving 11 bases between them. In DNA form, the CDR3 reads TGTGCCAGTAGTTCGGGACATTTCTACGAGCAGTACTTC. This encodes CASSSGHFYEQYF.

In its sample, this clonotype was seen many times. This chain uses TRBV5-6 with TRBJ2-1; a possible D gene is TRBD2 (6 bases). Germline V gene sequence: CDR1 SGHDT, CDR2 YYEEEE. The CDR3 spans 17 residues. Trimming left V 0 bases short and J 2 bases short, with 15 bases between. The CDR3 coding sequence is TGTGCCAGCAGCTTGGAAGGGACTCCGGGGGCCTACAATGAGCAGTTCTTC. Its protein is CASSLEGTPGAYNEQFF.

V usage is TRBV3-1 and J usage is TRBJ1-5; D is possibly TRBD1 (5 bases). Germline assignment: CDR1 LGHDT and CDR2 YNNKEL (reference sequence). The CDR3 length is 15 residues. V lost 0 bases and J lost 4, with 10 bases in between. CDR3 DNA: TGTGCCAGCAGCCAAGAGGGCAGGGCTAATCAGCCCCAGCATTTT. It specifies CASSQEGRANQPQHF.

Regarding this clonotype: This likely comes from a read error, as the CDR3 has no conserved phenylalanine or tryptophan at its end. The DNA is omitted, as the CDR3 cannot be located on it reliably, and the CDR3 follows TCRdb's listing. The chain recombines TRBV27 with TRBJ2-5; TRBD1, the D gene given by the table, was not confirmed from the DNA. The germline gives CDR1 MNHEY, CDR2 SMNVEV (reference sequence). Ends included, the CDR3 has 9 residues. CDR3 residues: CASSYPPDD.

This clonotype was detected only a few times. This sequence joins TRBV2 and TRBJ2-2, with 13 bases aligning to TRBD2. Germline V gives CDR1 SNHLY, CDR2 FYNNEI. The length of the CDR3 is 16 residues. Germline trimming cut 4 bases from V and 5 bases from J; bases unmatched to any gene: 4. Written as DNA, the CDR3 is TGTGCCAGCAGTGCACTAGCGGGGGGGAATACCGGGGAGCTGTTTTTT. This translates into CASSALAGGNTGELFF.

This chain joins TRBV19 and TRBJ2-7; 8 nucleotides match TRBD1. Germline-derived CDR1 and CDR2 are LNHDA and SQIVND (reference sequence). The V segment lost 5 bases and the J segment 2 bases; nucleotides outside the gene matches: 8. CDR3 size: 15 residues. The CDR3 region is CASSLGQGTTYEQYF. The DNA for the CDR3 is TGTGCCAGTAGTCTTGGACAGGGCACCACCTACGAGCAGTACTTC.